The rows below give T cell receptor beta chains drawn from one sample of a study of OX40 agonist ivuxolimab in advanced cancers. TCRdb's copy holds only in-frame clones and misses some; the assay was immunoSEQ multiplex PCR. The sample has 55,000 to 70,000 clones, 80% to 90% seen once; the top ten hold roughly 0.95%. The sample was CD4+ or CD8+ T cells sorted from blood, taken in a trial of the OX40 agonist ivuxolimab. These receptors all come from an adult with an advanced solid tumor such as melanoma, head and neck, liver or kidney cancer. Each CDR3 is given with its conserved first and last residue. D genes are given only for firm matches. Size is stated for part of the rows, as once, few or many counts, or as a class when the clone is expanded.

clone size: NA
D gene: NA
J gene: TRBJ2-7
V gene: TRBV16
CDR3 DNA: TGTGCCAGCAGCCTATCTTGGACACTTGCCTACGAGCAGTACTTC
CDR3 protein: CASSLSWTLAYEQYF

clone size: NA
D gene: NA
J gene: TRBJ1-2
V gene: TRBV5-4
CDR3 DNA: TGTGCCAGCAGCTTGGGGGGAGAGGGTGGCTACACCTTC
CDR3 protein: CASSLGGEGGYTF

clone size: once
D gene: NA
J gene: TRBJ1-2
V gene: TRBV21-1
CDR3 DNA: TGTGCCAGCAGCACTTTCGGGGGGGTCTCTGGCTACACCTTC
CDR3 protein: CASSTFGGVSGYTF

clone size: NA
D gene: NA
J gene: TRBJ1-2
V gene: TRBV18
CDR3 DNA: TGTGCCAGCTCAGCCAGGGAGGTAAACTATGGCTACACCTTC
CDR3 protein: CASSAREVNYGYTF

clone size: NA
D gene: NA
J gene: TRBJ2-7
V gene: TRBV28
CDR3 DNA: TGTGCCAGCAGTTTGCCCAGCGGGTTAGTCGCGCAGTACTTC
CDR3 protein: CASSLPSGLVAQYF

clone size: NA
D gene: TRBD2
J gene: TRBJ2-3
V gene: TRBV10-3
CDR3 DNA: TGTGCCATCAGTGGGGAAGATCTGACGGGAGGTCTAACTAGCACAGATACGCAGTATTTT
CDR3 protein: CAISGEDLTGGLTSTDTQYF

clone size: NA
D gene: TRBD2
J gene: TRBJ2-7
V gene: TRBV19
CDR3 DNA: TGTGCCAGTAGTCCCCGTGCCGGGACTAGATTGTACGAGCAGTACTTC
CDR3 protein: CASSPRAGTRLYEQYF

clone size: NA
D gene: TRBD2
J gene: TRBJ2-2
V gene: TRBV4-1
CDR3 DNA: TGCGCCAGCAGAATCCTAGCGGGAGCCTCGACCGGGGAGCTGTTTTTT
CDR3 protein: CASRILAGASTGELFF

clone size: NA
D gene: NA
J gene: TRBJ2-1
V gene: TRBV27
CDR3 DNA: TGTGCCAGCAGGCTCTTAATTAACAACAATGAGCAGTTCTTC
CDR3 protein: CASRLLINNNEQFF

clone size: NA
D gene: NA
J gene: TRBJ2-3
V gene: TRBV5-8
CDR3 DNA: TGTGCCAGCAGCTGGTATACAGATACGCAGTATTTT
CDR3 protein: CASSWYTDTQYF

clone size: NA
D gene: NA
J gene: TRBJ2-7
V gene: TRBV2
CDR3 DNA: TGTGCCATCACCCCTCCGGGACGGATCTACGAGCAGTACTTC
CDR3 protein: CAITPPGRIYEQYF

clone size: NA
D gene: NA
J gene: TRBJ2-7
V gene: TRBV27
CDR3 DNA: TGTGCCAGCAGTTTAAGGGGGGGCGCAAACGAGCAGTACTTC
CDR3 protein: CASSLRGGANEQYF

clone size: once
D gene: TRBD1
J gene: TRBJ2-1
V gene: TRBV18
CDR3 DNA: TGTGCCAGCTCAGCAGACAGGGTTTCCTACAATGAGCAGTTCTTC
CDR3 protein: CASSADRVSYNEQFF

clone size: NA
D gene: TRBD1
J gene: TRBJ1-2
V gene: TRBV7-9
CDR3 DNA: TGTGCCAGCACCCAAGGGGGCACCTATGGCTACACCTTC
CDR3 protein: CASTQGGTYGYTF

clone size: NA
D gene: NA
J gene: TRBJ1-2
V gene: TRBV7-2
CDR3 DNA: TGTGCCAGCAGCTCCGTTCCTAACTATGGCTACACCTTC
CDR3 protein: CASSSVPNYGYTF

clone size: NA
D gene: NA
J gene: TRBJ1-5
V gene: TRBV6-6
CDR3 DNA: TGTGCCAGCAGTTACTTGGGCGGAAATCAGCCCCAGCATTTT
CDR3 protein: CASSYLGGNQPQHF

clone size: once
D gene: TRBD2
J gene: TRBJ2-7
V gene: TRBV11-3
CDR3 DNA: TGTGCCAGCAGCCGGGGACTAGCGGACGAGCAGTACTTC
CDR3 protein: CASSRGLADEQYF

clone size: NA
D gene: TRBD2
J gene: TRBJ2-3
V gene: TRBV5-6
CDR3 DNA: TGTGCCAGCAGCTTGAAACGGGGGGGCCGAGATACGCAGTATTTT
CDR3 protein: CASSLKRGGRDTQYF

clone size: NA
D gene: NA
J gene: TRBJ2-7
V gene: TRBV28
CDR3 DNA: TGTGCCAGCAGCACCAAAAGGGGGGCGGTCTACGAGCAGTACTTC
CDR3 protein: CASSTKRGAVYEQYF

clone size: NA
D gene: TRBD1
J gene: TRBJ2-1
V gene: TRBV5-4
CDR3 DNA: TGTGCCAGCAGCTTGGGGGGACAGGGGTACAATGAGCAGTTCTTC
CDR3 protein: CASSLGGQGYNEQFF

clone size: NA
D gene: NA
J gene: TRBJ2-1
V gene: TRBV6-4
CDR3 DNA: TGTGCCAGCAGTGTTCAGGGCTACAATGAGCAGTTCTTC
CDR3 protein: CASSVQGYNEQFF

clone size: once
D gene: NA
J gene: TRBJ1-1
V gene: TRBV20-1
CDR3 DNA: TGCAGTGCCTTCCTGAACACTGAAGCTTTCTTT
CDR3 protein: CSAFLNTEAFF

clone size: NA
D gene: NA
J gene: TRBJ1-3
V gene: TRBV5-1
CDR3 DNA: TGCGCCAGCAGCATCGACAGTGGAAACACCATATATTTT
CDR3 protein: CASSIDSGNTIYF

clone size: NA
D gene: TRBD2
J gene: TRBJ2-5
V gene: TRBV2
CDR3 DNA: TGTGCCAGCAGTAGGGCGGGGGGCCGCCAAGAGACCCAGTACTTC
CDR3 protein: CASSRAGGRQETQYF

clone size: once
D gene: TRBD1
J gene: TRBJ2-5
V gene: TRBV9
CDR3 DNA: TGTGCCAGCAGCGTAGGGGGACAGGGAGGCGAGACCCAGTACTTC
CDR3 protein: CASSVGGQGGETQYF

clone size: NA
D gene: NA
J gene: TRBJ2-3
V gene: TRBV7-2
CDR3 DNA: TGTGCCAGCAGCCCTTCTTTTACAGATACGCAGTATTTT
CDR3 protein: CASSPSFTDTQYF

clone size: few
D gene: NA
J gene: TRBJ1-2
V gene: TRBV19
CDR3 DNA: TGTGCCAGTAGTATAACCCAAAACTATGGCTACACCTTC
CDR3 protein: CASSITQNYGYTF

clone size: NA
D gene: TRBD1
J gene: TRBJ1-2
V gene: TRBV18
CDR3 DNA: TGTGCCAGCTCACCAGAACCAGGGGGTGGCTATGGCTACACCTTC
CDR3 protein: CASSPEPGGGYGYTF

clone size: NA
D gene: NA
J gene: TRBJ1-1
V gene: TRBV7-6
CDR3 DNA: TGTGCCAGCAGCTTAGAAGCACGGGTCAGGGGGAACACTGAAGCTTTCTTT
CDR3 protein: CASSLEARVRGNTEAFF

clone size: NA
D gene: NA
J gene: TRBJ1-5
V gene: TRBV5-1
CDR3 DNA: TGCGCCAGCAGCTTCGGGCCTATGGGCAATCAGCCCCAGCATTTT
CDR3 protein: CASSFGPMGNQPQHF

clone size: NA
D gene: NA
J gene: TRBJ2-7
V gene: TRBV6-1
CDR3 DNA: TGTGCCAGCAGACAAAGTTCCTCCTACGAGCAGTACTTC
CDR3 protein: CASRQSSSYEQYF

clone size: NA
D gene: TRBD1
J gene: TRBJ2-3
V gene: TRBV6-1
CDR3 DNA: TGTGCCAGCACGCCCGGGACAGCACTCACAGATACGCAGTATTTT
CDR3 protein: CASTPGTALTDTQYF

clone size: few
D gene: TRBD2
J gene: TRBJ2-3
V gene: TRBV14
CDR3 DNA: TGTGCCAGCAGCCGCCCGGGACTAGCGAGCCCCCCCTTGGATGATACGCAGTATTTT
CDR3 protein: CASSRPGLASPPLDDTQYF

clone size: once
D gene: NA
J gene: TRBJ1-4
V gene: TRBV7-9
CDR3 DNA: TGTGCCAGCAGCTTAGCCGGAAGAGGCGAAAAACTGTTTTTT
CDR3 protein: CASSLAGRGEKLFF

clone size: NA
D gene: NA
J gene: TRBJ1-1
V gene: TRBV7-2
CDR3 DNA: TGTGCCAGCAGCCTCTCGAGAGGGGGAGCTTTCTTT
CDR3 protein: CASSLSRGGAFF

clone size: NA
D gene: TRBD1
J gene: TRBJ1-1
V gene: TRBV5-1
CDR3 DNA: TGCGCCAGCAGCTGGGGACAGGGTAACACTGAAGCTTTCTTT
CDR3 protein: CASSWGQGNTEAFF

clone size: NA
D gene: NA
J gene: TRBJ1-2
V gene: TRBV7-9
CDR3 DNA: TGTGCCACCTTCGAACCGGGCCTTAGGAGGCCTAACTATGGCTACACCTTC
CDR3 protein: CATFEPGLRRPNYGYTF

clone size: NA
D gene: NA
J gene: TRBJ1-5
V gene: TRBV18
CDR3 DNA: TGTGCCAGCTCACCAATCCAGGTGCCGAATCAGCCCCAGCATTTT
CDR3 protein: CASSPIQVPNQPQHF

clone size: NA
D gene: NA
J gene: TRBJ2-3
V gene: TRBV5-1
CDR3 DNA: TGCGCCAGCAGCTTGTCTCCGAGTCGGGCTCTGTCCACAGATACGCAGTATTTT
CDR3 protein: CASSLSPSRALSTDTQYF

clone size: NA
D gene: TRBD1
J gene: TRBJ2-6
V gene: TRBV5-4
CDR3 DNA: TGTGCCAGCAGCTGGGGACAGGGGGTGACCAACGTCCTGACTTTC
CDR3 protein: CASSWGQGVTNVLTF

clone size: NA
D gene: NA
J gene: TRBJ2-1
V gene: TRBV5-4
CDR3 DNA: TGTGCCAGCAGCTCCGCCGACAGGGGAGGGCCTGTCAATGAGCAGTTCTTC
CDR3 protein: CASSSADRGGPVNEQFF

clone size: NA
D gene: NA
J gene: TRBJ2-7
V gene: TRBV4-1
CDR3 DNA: TGCGCCAGCAGCCCTAGGGGCGTAAGGACAAGCTCCTACGAGCAGTACTTC
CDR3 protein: CASSPRGVRTSSYEQYF

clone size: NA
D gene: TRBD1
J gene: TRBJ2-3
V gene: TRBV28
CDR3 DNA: TGTGCCAGCAGTTCCCCCCAACAGGGGTATAAAGATACGCAGTATTTT
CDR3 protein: CASSSPQQGYKDTQYF

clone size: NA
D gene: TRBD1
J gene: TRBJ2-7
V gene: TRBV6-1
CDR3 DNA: TGTGCCAGCAGTGTTCGGGACAGAAAAGAGGACTCCTACGAGCAGTACTTC
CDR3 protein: CASSVRDRKEDSYEQYF

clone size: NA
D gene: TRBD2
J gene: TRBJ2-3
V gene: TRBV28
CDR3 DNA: TGTGCCAGCAGCCCCGGGGGGGCGCGGACAGATACGCAGTATTTT
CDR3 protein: CASSPGGARTDTQYF

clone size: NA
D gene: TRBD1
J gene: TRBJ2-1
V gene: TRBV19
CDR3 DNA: TGTGCCAGTACCCCAGGGTGGCAGGGGGCTTTCCAGTTCTTC
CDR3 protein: CASTPGWQGAFQFF

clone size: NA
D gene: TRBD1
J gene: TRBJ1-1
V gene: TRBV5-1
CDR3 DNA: TGCGCCAGCAGCTTGGACAGGGGGCAAACTGAAGCTTTCTTT
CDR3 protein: CASSLDRGQTEAFF

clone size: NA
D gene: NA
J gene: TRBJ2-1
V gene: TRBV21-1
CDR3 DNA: TGTGCCAGCAGCAAAAGGCGGGCTCACATCAATGAGCAGTTCTTC
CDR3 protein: CASSKRRAHINEQFF

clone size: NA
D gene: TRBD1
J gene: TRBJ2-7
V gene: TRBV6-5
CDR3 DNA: TGTGCCAGCACCCCGGGACAGGGGATAAACGAGCAGTACTTC
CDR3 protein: CASTPGQGINEQYF

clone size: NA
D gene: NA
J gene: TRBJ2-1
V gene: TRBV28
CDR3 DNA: TGTGCCTCGTTGTTGACGCGCTCCTACAATGAGCAGTTCTTC
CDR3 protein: CASLLTRSYNEQFF